A selection of T cell receptor beta chains follows, all from one sample in a study of T cell responses to AZD1222 COVID-19 vaccine. Generated by immunoSEQ multiplex PCR, the TCRdb table keeps only in-frame clones and is missing some. The table shows about 98,000 clones, with 70% to 90% occurring only once. The material sequenced was peripheral blood, taken on day 0 of MenACWY control vaccination. The receptors shown here come from an adult in good health. CDR3s include the opening cysteine and the closing phenylalanine or tryptophan. D genes are given only for firm matches. Rows give clone size only sometimes, using once, few, many, or a class for an expanded clone.

size,J,V,D,CDR3,DNA
-,TRBJ1-1,TRBV9,-,CASSVYYSNTEAFF,TGTGCCAGCAGCGTTTACTACTCGAACACTGAAGCTTTCTTT
-,TRBJ2-2,TRBV30,-,CAWSGGLNTGELFF,TGTGCCTGGAGTGGGGGTTTGAACACCGGGGAGCTGTTTTTT
-,TRBJ1-4,TRBV6-5,-,CASSYSGETGEKLFF,TGTGCCAGCAGTTACTCGGGGGAGACAGGCGAAAAACTGTTTTTT
few,TRBJ2-5,TRBV7-2,-,CASSFQLGGQYF,TGTGCCAGCAGTTTCCAGTTAGGGGGACAGTACTTC
-,TRBJ1-2,TRBV20-1,TRBD1,CSATGDYGYTF,TGCAGTGCCACAGGGGACTATGGCTACACCTTC
-,TRBJ2-4,TRBV18,TRBD2,CASSPPTSGGEIQYF,TGTGCCAGCTCACCACCGACTAGCGGGGGGGAAATTCAGTACTTC
-,TRBJ1-6,TRBV19,TRBD1,CASSDTGTQGWGSPLHF,TGTGCCAGTAGCGACACAGGGACACAGGGGTGGGGTTCACCCCTCCACTTT
-,TRBJ1-1,TRBV30,-,CAFERNTEAFF,TGTGCCTTTGAGCGGAACACTGAAGCTTTCTTT
-,TRBJ1-2,TRBV7-9,TRBD1,CASSPGQDYGYTF,TGTGCCAGCAGCCCTGGACAGGACTATGGCTACACCTTC
-,TRBJ1-2,TRBV7-2,-,CASSDRMTSGYTF,TGTGCCAGCAGCGACAGGATGACCTCCGGCTACACCTTC
-,TRBJ2-5,TRBV7-2,-,CASSLAETQYF,TGTGCCAGCAGCTTAGCGGAGACCCAGTACTTC
-,TRBJ2-5,TRBV14,-,CASSRGRETQYF,TGTGCCAGCAGCCGGGGGCGAGAGACCCAGTACTTC
once,TRBJ2-7,TRBV7-9,TRBD1,CASTLAIGTGGYEQYF,TGTGCCAGCACCCTGGCTATTGGGACAGGGGGCTACGAGCAGTACTTC
-,TRBJ2-3,TRBV5-1,-,CASSLSGGQSDTQYF,TGCGCCAGCAGCTTGTCTGGGGGGCAATCAGATACGCAGTATTTT